A single sample gave rise to the 6 T cell receptor beta chains below, sequenced in a study of cytomegalovirus exposure and HLA in healthy donors. It was with 60 Vbeta and 13 Jbeta primers that the PCR ran. Generated by immunoSEQ multiplex PCR, the TCRdb table keeps only in-frame clones and is missing some. The sample yields roughly 150,000 clones, roughly 80% seen once. Sequencing input: PBMCs. The source of these receptors is a woman aged 40 to 50 in good health and CMV-seronegative.

The chain combines TRBV7-9 with TRBJ1-6; no definite D call. Germline CDR1 is SEHNR and CDR2 is FQNEAQ (reference sequence). Trimming pared 1 base from V and 10 bases from J, leaving 11 bases between. The CDR3 has 14 amino acids. CDR3 coding DNA: TGTGCCAGCAGCTTAGACCGGGAGGGATCACCCCTCCACTTT. Translation: CASSLDREGSPLHF.

This clone was recorded a few times. The V gene is TRBV9, the J gene TRBJ2-1; no firm D call. The CDR3 runs to 14 residues. Trimming cost V 0 bases and J 3 bases, with 7 bases left between them. Germline CDR1 and CDR2: SGDLS and YYNGEE. CDR3 DNA: TGTGCCAGCAGCGTAGACCTAGTCTACAATGAGCAGTTCTTC. Its protein is CASSVDLVYNEQFF.

The chain couples TRBV4-2 to TRBJ2-5; D not certain. The CDR3 sequence is 14 residues long. The germline V gene encodes CDR1 LGHNA and CDR2 YNFKEQ. With 0 bases removed from V and 1 base from J, the gap between germline ends came to 6 bases. The CDR3 coding sequence is TGTGCCAGCAGCCAAGAACAAGTCCAAGAGACCCAGTACTTC. Amino acid sequence: CASSQEQVQETQYF.

This clone was recorded once. This sequence joins TRBV11-3 and TRBJ2-6; TRBD1 might be the D (6 bases). Germline lookup yields CDR1 SGHNT and CDR2 YENEEA. V dropped 4 bases and J dropped 4 bases, with 8 bases sitting between them. CDR3 length: 14 amino acids. The CDR3 DNA reads as TGTGCCAGCAGCTCCAGGGGCGGGGCCAACGTCCTGACTTTC. It yields the protein CASSSRGGANVLTF. Full variable domain (outside the CDR3, taken from reference TRBV11-3 and TRBJ2-6): EAGVVQSPRYKIIEKKQPVAFWCNPISGHNTLYWYLQNLGQGPELLIRYENEEAVDDSQLPKDRFSAERLKGVDSTLKIQPAELGDSAVYLCASSSRGGANVLTFGAGSRLTVL.

The rearrangement links TRBV4-1 to TRBJ2-7; 9 bases map to TRBD1. Germline V gene lookup returns CDR1 MGHRA and CDR2 YSYEKL. J lost 6 bases, V lost 3 bases, and 6 bases had no gene match. The CDR3 totals 14 residues. CDR3 DNA sequence: TGCGCCAGCAGCCAGGGACAGGGAGTGGTCGAGCAGTACTTC. It encodes CASSQGQGVVEQYF.

This clone occurred a few times. The chain is built from TRBV6-5 and TRBJ2-7, with D tentatively TRBD1 (6 bases). CDR1 MNHEY and CDR2 SVGAGI come from the germline V gene. The V end lost 0 bases, the J end lost 1 base, and 7 bases lay between the germline ends. The CDR3 runs 14 residues. CDR3 loop: CASSYSDSSYEQYF. CDR3 bases: TGTGCCAGCAGTTACTCGGACAGTTCCTACGAGCAGTACTTC.